This T cell receptor beta chain derives from a study of blood T cell repertoires in COVID-19. Study overall: Some COVID-19 samples were acute and others convalescent; all came from the United States, Italy and Spain. PBMCs, B-cell-depleted T cells, or T cells were the source of the cDNA or gDNA that made up the material.

Concerning this clone: The sample has other DNA sequences that encode this CDR3 too.

The table came from immunoSEQ multiplex PCR; TCRdb's copy has only in-frame clones and leaves some out. The profile covers 330,000 or so clones, with approximately 92% appearing a single time and about 18% taken by the ten largest. Source material: PBMCs or T cells enriched from blood (not recorded which). This sequence originates from a woman between 25 and 40 years old who had recovered from COVID-19.

The CDR3 bases are TGTGCCAGCAGTTTGCGAGGAAGGACTGAAGCTTTCTTT. Translated, it gives CASSLRGRTEAFF. This sequence joins TRBV12-3 or TRBV12-4 and TRBJ1-1; D not certain. V was trimmed by 3 bases and J by 5 bases, leaving 10 bases between them. The CDR3 spans 13 residues.